Sequencing of this T cell receptor (beta chain) was carried out in a study of blood T cells in healthy people across ages. Samples each yielded at least 5.5 micrograms of total RNA. The CDR3 runs 11 residues. V shed 1 base and J shed 6 bases, with 4 bases lying between them. Germline V gives CDR1 DFQATT, CDR2 SNEGSKA (reference sequence). This clonotype was recorded a few times. Its matching antigen is unknown. A second PCR of roughly 7 to 11 cycles used a sample-barcoded 5' primer and a J-beta primer mix. All samples gave at least 2.5 million CDR3-containing paired-end reads. In TCRdb, the 5' RACE reads were re-called with MiXCR into one record per CDR3 protein. Of over a million distinct CDR3 sequences in the sample, roughly 59% are singletons; the top ten hold 5% to 7%. Findings and caveats of the study: No conclusive comparison of naive versus antigen-experienced cells was possible with unsorted PBMCs. The percentage of naive T cells correlated strongly with TCR beta diversity.

Sequencing used blood. This TCR derives from a man younger than 30 in good health. The genes are TRBV20-1 and TRBJ2-1, with no clear D. DNA of the CDR3: TGCAGTGCTAGAGTAATCAATGAGCAGTTCTTC. Translation gives CSARVINEQFF.